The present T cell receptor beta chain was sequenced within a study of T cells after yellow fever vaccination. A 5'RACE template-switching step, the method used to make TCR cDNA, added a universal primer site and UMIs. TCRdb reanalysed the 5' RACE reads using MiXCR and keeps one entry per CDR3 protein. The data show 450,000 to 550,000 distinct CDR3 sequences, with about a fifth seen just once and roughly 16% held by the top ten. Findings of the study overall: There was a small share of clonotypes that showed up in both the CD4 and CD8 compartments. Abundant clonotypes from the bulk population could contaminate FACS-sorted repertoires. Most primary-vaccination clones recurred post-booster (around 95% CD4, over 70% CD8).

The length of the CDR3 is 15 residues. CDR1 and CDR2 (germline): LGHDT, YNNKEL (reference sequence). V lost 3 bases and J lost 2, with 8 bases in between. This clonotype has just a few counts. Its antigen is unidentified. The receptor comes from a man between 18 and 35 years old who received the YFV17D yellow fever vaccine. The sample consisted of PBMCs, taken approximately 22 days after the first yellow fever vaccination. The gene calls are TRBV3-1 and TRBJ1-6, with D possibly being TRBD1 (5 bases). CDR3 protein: CASSHDSPYNSPLHF. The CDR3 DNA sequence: TGTGCCAGCAGCCACGACAGCCCCTATAATTCACCCCTCCACTTT.